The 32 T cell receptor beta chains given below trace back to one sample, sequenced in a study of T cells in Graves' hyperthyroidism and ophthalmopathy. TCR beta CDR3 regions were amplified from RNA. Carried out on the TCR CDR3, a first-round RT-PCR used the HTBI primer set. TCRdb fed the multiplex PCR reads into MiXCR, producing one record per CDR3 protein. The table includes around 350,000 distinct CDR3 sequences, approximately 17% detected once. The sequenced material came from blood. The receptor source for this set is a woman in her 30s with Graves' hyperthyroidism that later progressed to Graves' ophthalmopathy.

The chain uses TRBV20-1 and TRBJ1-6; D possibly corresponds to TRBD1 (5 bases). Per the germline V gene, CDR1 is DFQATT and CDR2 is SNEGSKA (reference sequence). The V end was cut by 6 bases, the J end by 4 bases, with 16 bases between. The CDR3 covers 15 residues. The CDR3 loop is CSAPPGGRYNSPLHF. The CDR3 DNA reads TGCAGTGCCCCGCCGGGGGGACGGTATAATTCACCCCTCCACTTT.

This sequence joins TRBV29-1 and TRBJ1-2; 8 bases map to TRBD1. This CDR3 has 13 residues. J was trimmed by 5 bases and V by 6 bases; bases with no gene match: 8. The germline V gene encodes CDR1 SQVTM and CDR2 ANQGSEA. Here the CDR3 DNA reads TGCAGCGTGACAGGGGACCAGATATATGGCTACACCTTC. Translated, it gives CSVTGDQIYGYTF.

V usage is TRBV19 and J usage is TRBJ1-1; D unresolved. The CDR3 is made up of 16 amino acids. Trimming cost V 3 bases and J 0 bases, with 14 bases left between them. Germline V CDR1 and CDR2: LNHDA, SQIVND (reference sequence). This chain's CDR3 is CASSILGQQMNTEAFF. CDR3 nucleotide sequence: TGTGCCAGTAGTATTCTCGGCCAGCAGATGAACACTGAAGCTTTCTTT.

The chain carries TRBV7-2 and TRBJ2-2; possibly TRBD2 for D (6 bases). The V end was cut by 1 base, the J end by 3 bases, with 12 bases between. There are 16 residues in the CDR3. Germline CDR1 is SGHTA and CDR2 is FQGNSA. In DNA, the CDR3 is TGTGCCAGCAGCTTAGTTAGCGGCATTGACACCGGGGAGCTGTTTTTT. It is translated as CASSLVSGIDTGELFF.

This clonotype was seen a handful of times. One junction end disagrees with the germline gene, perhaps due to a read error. The chain's CDR3 is CAGKGGPLNF. The CDR3 DNA sequence: TGTGCCGGCAAGGGCGGACCCTTGAACTTC. This chain joins TRBV28 and TRBJ2-5; D not certain. CDR1 is MDHEN and CDR2 is SYDVKM in the germline V gene. The CDR3 extends over 10 amino acids.

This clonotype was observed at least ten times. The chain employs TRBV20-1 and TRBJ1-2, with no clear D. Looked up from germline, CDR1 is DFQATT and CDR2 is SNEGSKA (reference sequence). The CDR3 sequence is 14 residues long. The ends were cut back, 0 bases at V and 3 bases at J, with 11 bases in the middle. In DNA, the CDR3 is TGCAGTGCTAGAGATTTGCAAGGACACTATGGCTACACCTTC. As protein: CSARDLQGHYGYTF.

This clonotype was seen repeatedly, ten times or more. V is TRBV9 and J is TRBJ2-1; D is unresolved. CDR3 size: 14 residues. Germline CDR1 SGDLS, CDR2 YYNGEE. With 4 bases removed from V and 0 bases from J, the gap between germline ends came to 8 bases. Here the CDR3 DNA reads TGTGCCAGCAGCACAAGTTTCTCCTACAATGAGCAGTTCTTC. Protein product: CASSTSFSYNEQFF.

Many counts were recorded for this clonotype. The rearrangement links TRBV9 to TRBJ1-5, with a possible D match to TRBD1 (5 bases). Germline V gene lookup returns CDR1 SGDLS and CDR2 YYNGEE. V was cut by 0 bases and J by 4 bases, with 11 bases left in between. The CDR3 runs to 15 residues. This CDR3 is CASSVGGLGNQPQHF. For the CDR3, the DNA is TGTGCCAGCAGCGTAGGGGGACTGGGGAATCAGCCCCAGCATTTT. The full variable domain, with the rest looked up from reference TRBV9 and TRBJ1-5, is DSGVTQTPKHLITATGQRVTLRCSPRSGDLSVYWYQQSLDQGLQFLIQYYNGEERAKGNILERFSAQQFPDLHSELNLSSLELGDSALYFCASSVGGLGNQPQHFGDGTRLSIL.

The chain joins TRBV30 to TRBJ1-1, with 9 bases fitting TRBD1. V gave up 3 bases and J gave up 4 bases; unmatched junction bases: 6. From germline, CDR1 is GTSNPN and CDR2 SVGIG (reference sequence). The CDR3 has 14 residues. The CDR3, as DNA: TGTGCCTGGAGAGGACAGGGGTTGGGCACTGAAGCTTTCTTT. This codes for CAWRGQGLGTEAFF.

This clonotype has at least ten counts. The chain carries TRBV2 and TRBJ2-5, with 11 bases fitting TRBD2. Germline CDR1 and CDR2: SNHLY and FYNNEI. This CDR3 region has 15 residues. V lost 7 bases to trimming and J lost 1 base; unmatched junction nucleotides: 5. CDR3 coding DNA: TGTGCCAGCAAGACTAGCGGGACGATCCAAGAGACCCAGTACTTC. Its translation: CASKTSGTIQETQYF.

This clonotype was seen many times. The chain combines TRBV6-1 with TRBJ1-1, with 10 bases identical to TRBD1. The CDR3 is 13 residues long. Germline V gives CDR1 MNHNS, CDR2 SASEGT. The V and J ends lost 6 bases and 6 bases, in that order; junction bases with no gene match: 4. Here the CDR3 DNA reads TGTGCCAGCAGCACCGGGACAGGGGCTGAAGCTTTCTTT. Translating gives CASSTGTGAEAFF.

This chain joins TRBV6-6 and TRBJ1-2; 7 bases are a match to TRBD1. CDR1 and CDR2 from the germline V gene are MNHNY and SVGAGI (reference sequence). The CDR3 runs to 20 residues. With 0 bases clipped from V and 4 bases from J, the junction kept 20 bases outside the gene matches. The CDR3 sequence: CASSYSNENAPTGWGYGYTF. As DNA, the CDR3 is TGTGCCAGCAGTTACTCCAACGAAAACGCACCGACAGGGTGGGGCTATGGCTACACCTTC.

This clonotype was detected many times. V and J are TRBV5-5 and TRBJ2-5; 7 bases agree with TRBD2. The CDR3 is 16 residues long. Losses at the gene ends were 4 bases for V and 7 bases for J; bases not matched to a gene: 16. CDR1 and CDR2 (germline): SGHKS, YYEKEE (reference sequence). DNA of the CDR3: TGTGCCAGCAGCCCGCGACCGCCGGGGGGATTGGGGACCCAGTACTTC. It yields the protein CASSPRPPGGLGTQYF. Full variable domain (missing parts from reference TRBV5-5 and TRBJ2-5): DAGVTQSPTHLIKTRGQQVTLRCSPISGHKSVSWYQQVLGQGPQFIFQYYEKEERGRGNFPDRFSARQFPNYSSELNVNALLLGDSALYLCASSPRPPGGLGTQYFGPGTRLLVL.

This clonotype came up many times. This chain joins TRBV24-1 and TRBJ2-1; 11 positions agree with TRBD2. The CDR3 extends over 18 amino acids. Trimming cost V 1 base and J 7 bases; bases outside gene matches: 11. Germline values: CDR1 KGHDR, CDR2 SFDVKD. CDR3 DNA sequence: TGTGCCACCAGTGATTTCCCTCCCGGGACTAGCGGAAGTAATGAGCAGTTCTTC. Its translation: CATSDFPPGTSGSNEQFF.

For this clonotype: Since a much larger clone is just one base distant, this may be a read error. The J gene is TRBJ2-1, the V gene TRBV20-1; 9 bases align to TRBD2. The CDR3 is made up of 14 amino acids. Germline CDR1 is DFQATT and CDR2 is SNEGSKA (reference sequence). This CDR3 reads CSAHSGSPYDEQFF. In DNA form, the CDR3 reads TGCAGTGCTCATAGCGGGAGCCCCTACGATGAGCAGTTCTTC.

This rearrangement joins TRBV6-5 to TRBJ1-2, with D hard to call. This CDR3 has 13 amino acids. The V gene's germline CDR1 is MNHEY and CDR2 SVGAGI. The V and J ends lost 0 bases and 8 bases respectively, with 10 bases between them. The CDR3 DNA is TGTGCCAGCAGTTACTCAACAGCGGCCGGCTACACCTTC. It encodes CASSYSTAAGYTF.

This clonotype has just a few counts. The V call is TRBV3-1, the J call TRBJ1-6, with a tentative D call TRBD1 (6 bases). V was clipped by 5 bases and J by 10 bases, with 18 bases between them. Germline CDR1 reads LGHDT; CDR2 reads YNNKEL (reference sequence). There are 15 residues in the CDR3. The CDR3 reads CASSETGMWKSPLHF. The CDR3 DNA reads TGTGCCAGCAGCGAAACAGGGATGTGGAAATCACCCCTCCACTTT.

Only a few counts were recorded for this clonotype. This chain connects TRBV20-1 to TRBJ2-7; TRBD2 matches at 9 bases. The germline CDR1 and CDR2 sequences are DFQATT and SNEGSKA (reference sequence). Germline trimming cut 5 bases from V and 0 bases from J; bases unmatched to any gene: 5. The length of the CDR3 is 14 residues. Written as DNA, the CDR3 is TGCAGTGCTGTGAGGCGGGAGGGCTCCTACGAGCAGTACTTC. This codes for CSAVRREGSYEQYF.

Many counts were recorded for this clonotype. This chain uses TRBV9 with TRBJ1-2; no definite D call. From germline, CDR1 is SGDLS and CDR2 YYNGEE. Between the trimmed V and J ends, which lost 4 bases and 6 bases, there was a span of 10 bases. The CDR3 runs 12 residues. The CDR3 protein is CASSRDGDGYTF. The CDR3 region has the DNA TGTGCCAGCAGCCGAGACGGGGATGGCTACACCTTC.

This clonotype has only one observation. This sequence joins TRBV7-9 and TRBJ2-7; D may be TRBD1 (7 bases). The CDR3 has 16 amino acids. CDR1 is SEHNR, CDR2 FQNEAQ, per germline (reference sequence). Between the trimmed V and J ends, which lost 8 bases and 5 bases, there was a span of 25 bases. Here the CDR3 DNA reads TGTGCCAGCGTCAGGCAGGGGGGTCCCTCAGCGGACGAGCAGTACGTC. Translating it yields CASVRQGGPSADEQYV.

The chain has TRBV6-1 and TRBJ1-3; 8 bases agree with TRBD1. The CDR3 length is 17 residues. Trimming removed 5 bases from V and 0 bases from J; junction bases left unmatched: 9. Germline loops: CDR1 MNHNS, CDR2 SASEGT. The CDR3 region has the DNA TGTGCCAGCAGTTCTTCAGGGGGCCCTAGCTCTGGAAACACCATATATTTT. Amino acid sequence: CASSSSGGPSSGNTIYF.

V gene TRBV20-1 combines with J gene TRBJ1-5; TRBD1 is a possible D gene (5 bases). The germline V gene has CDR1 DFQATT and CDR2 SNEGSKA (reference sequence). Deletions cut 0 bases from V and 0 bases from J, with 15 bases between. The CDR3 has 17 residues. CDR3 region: CSARDLLRGPSNQPQHF. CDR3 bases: TGCAGTGCTAGAGACCTTTTGAGGGGACCTAGCAATCAGCCCCAGCATTTT.

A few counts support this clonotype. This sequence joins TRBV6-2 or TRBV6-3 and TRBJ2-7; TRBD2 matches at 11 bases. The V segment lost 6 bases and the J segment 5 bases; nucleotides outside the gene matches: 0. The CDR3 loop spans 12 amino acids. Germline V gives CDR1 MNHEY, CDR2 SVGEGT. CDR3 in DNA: TGTGCCAGCAGACTAGCGGGGGACGAGCAGTACTTC. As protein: CASRLAGDEQYF.

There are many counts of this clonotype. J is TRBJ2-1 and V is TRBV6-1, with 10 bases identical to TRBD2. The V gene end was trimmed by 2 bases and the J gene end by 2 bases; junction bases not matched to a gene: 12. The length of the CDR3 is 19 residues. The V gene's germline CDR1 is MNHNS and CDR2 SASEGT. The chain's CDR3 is CASSELGEGSGRPYNEQFF. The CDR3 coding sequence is TGTGCCAGCAGTGAACTGGGGGAGGGTAGCGGGAGGCCCTACAATGAGCAGTTCTTC.

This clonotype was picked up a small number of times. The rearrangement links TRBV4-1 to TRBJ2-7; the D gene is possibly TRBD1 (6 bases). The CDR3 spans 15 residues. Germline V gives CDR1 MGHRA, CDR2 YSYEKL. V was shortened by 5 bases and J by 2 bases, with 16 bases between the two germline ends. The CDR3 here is CASSYRLQGTYEQYF. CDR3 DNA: TGCGCCAGCAGCTACCGATTACAGGGAACCTACGAGCAGTACTTC.

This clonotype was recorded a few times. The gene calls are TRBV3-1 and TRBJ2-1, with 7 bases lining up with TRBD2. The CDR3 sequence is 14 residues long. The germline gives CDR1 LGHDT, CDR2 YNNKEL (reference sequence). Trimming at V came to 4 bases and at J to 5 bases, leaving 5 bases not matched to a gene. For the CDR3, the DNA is TGTGCCAGCAGCCTCGTGACTAGCAACAATGAGCAGTTCTTC. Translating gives CASSLVTSNNEQFF.

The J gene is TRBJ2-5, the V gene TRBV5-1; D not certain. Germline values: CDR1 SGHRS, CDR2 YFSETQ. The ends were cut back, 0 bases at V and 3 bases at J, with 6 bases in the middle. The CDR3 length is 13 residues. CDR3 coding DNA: TGCGCCAGCAGCTTGGAATTCGAAGAGACCCAGTACTTC. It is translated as CASSLEFEETQYF.

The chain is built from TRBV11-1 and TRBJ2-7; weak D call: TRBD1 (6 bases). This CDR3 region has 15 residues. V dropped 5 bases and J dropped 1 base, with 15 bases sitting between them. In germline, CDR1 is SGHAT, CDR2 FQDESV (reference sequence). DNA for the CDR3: TGTGCCAGCAGCCCTCCGGGCAGGGGATCCTACGAGCAGTACTTC. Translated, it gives CASSPPGRGSYEQYF.

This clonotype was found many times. CDR3: CASEVGRGAYNEQFF. CDR3 coding DNA: TGTGCCAGCGAGGTGGGGCGGGGAGCCTACAATGAGCAGTTCTTC. The chain couples TRBV6-1 to TRBJ2-1; D is perhaps TRBD2 (6 bases). The V and J ends lost 8 bases and 2 bases respectively, with 16 bases between them. CDR1 is MNHNS and CDR2 is SASEGT in the germline V gene. The CDR3 is made up of 15 amino acids.

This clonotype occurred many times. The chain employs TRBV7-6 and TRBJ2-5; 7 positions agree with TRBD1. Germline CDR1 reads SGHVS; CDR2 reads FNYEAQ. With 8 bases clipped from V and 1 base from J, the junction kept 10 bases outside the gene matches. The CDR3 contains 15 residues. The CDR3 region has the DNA TGTGCCAGCGCTCTCTCGACAGGGACCCAAGAGACCCAGTACTTC. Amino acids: CASALSTGTQETQYF.

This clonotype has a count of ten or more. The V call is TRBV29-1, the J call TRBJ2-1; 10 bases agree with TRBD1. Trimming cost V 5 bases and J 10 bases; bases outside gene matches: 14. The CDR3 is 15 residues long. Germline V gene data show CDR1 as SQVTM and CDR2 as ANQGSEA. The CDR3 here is CSVYPGQGFGSEQFF. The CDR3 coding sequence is TGCAGCGTTTATCCGGGACAGGGGTTCGGATCCGAGCAGTTCTTC.

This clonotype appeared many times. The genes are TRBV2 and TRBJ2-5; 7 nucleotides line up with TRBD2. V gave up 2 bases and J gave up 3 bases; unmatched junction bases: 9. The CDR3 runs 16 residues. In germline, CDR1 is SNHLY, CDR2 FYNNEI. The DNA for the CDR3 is TGTGCCAGCAGTGAAATGCGGGGGATTGGAAAAGAGACCCAGTACTTC. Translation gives CASSEMRGIGKETQYF.